Shown below are 9 T cell receptor beta chains from a single sample sequenced in a study of T cells after yellow fever vaccination. TCRdb used MiXCR to reprocess the 5' RACE reads, holding one entry per CDR3 protein. Of some 400,000 distinct CDR3 sequences detected, 15% to 20% appear once; the ten largest clones hold roughly 19%. Sample: PBMCs, taken before the yellow fever booster vaccination. Receptor source: a man aged 18 to 29 who received the YFV17D yellow fever vaccine.

This clonotype was recorded a few times. This sequence joins TRBV7-2 and TRBJ1-3; D gene ambiguous. Trimming shortened V by 1 base and J by 4 bases, and 8 bases separated the two germline ends. The length of the CDR3 is 14 residues. Germline V lookup: CDR1 SGHTA, CDR2 FQGNSA. CDR3 residues: CASSLGGQGNTIYF. DNA of the CDR3: TGTGCCAGCAGCTTAGGAGGGCAGGGAAACACCATATATTTT.

The table lists this clonotype with a count of one. The junction and the germline gene differ at one end; a read error may be behind it. The V and J genes are TRBV24-1 and TRBJ2-3; D unclear. Per germline, CDR1 KGHDR and CDR2 SFDVKD. This CDR3 is built from 16 residues. CDR3 nucleotide sequence: TGTGCCTCCAGTGATTCCCTGGAAACAGGCACAGATACGCAGTATTTT. This gives the protein CASSDSLETGTDTQYF.

This clonotype showed up just a few times. V gene TRBV24-1 combines with J gene TRBJ2-5, with D uncertain. Germline CDR1 reads KGHDR; CDR2 reads SFDVKD. This CDR3 has 14 residues. Trimming left V 4 bases short and J 4 bases short, with 12 bases between. In nucleotides, the CDR3 is TGTGCCACCAGTGAACCCAGTCGGCGAGAGACCCAGTACTTC. Amino acid sequence: CATSEPSRRETQYF.

A few counts support this clonotype. The J gene is TRBJ2-5, the V gene TRBV7-2; perhaps TRBD2 as D (7 bases). Trimming took 5 bases from V and 4 from J, leaving 20 bases between them. The CDR3 length is 16 residues. In germline, CDR1 is SGHTA, CDR2 FQGNSA. This CDR3 is CASSRGGGGPVETQYF. The CDR3 nucleotides read TGTGCCAGCAGCCGAGGTGGGGGGGGCCCTGTAGAGACCCAGTACTTC.

The chain links TRBV5-1 to TRBJ1-5, with D tentatively TRBD1 (5 bases). The CDR3 is 13 amino acids. Germline V CDR1 and CDR2: SGHRS, YFSETQ. V lost 3 bases and J lost 7, with 11 bases in between. CDR3 sequence: CASSWAGRQPQHF. The DNA for the CDR3 is TGCGCCAGCAGCTGGGCAGGGAGGCAGCCCCAGCATTTT.

The rearrangement joins TRBV5-1 to TRBJ1-1; maybe TRBD1 (6 bases). With 4 bases removed from V and 7 bases from J, the gap between germline ends came to 17 bases. Germline-derived CDR1 and CDR2 are SGHRS and YFSETQ. This CDR3 is 14 amino acids long. The DNA of the CDR3 is TGCGCCAGCAGCCCTAGGACAGATCCCCTTGAAGCTTTCTTT. It translates to CASSPRTDPLEAFF.

This clonotype was seen more than once but under ten times. This sequence joins TRBV5-1 and TRBJ1-2; TRBD1 is a possible D gene (5 bases). The germline V gene has CDR1 SGHRS and CDR2 YFSETQ. The CDR3 is 13 amino acids. With 3 bases removed from V and 1 base from J, the gap between germline ends came to 7 bases. The CDR3 protein is CASSWGLNYGYTF. The CDR3 DNA sequence: TGCGCCAGCAGCTGGGGCCTTAACTATGGCTACACCTTC. The full variable domain, rest sourced from reference TRBV5-1 and TRBJ1-2, is KAGVTQTPRYLIKTRGQQVTLSCSPISGHRSVSWYQQTPGQGLQFLFEYFSETQRNKGNFPGRFSGRQFSNSRSEMNVSTLELGDSALYLCASSWGLNYGYTFGSGTRLTVV.

This clonotype was seen a handful of times. The genes are TRBV7-6 and TRBJ2-5; 9 bases align to TRBD2. V shed 0 bases, J shed 5 bases, and the junction held 4 bases outside the gene matches. The V gene's germline CDR1 is SGHVS and CDR2 FNYEAQ. The CDR3 is 15 amino acids. The CDR3, as DNA: TGTGCCAGCAGCTTAGCAGCGGGGGGCCAGGAGACCCAGTACTTC. As protein: CASSLAAGGQETQYF. The full variable domain, with the rest looked up from reference TRBV7-6 and TRBJ2-5, is GAGVSQSPRYKVTKRGQDVALRCDPISGHVSLYWYRQALGQGPEFLTYFNYEAQQDKSGLPNDRFSAERPEGSISTLTIQRTEQRDSAMYRCASSLAAGGQETQYFGPGTRLLVL.

Comments on this clonotype: One end of the junction fails to match germline, which may point to a read error. V and J are TRBV4-1 and TRBJ1-1; 10 positions agree with TRBD1. This CDR3 has 13 residues. CDR1 is MGHRA and CDR2 is YSYEKL in the germline V gene. The DNA of the CDR3 is TGCGCCAGCAGCCACAACGAGAGGGACAGGGGCCTTTTT. Residues: CASSHNERDRGLF.